A single sample gave rise to the 27 T cell receptor beta chains below, sequenced in a study of beta chain features in type 1 diabetes. The isolated RNA, all of it, was reverse transcribed, so expressed TCRB transcripts were what got sequenced. The repertoire was sequenced with immunoSEQ multiplex PCR; TCRdb's copy has only in-frame clones and lacks some. The top ten clones hold under 0.6% of a sample with over 150,000 clones, approximately 8% of them seen once. Study-level results: Among patients with Type 1 diabetes, TCRB CDR3s were moderately but significantly shorter in every one of the four CD4+ subsets.

Which antigens these TCRs recognize remains unknown. Sequencing was carried out using central memory CD4+ T cells from blood. These receptors all stem from a man aged 18 to 30 with type 1 diabetes.

V is TRBV4-2 and J is TRBJ2-7; maybe TRBD1 (6 bases). In germline, CDR1 is LGHNA, CDR2 YNFKEQ. V lost 1 base to trimming and J lost 1 base, with 20 bases between them. CDR3 length: 18 amino acids. CDR3 DNA sequence: TGTGCCAGCAGCCAAGTTTTCAGGGGTCGGGGTGAATCCTACGAGCAGTACTTC. Translation: CASSQVFRGRGESYEQYF.

This clone was recorded a few times. CDR3 amino acids: CASSFQTGTDTQYF. In DNA, the CDR3 is TGTGCCAGCAGTTTCCAAACAGGGACAGATACGCAGTATTTT. The V gene is TRBV28, the J gene TRBJ2-3; perhaps TRBD1 as D (6 bases). V was cut by 3 bases and J by 3 bases, with 10 bases left in between. Germline-derived CDR1 and CDR2 are MDHEN and SYDVKM. The CDR3 loop spans 14 amino acids.

V gene TRBV28 combines with J gene TRBJ2-7; possible D gene TRBD1, 5 bases. Germline loops: CDR1 MDHEN, CDR2 SYDVKM. The ends were cut back, 6 bases at V and 3 bases at J, with 24 bases in the middle. The CDR3 consists of 17 residues. The CDR3 bases are TGTGCCAGCAGCTCTTGGGGCAGCGCGACCCTCGGCTACGAGCAGTACTTC. Protein: CASSSWGSATLGYEQYF.

This clone has more than one count but fewer than ten. This chain connects TRBV7-9 to TRBJ2-3; TRBD2 agrees at 9 bases. After removal of 1 base from V and 4 bases from J, the junction contained 6 bases not matched to a gene. Germline-derived CDR1 and CDR2 are SEHNR and FQNEAQ (reference sequence). This CDR3 is 16 amino acids long. The CDR3 spells CASSLVGGRAPDTQYF. The CDR3 region has the DNA TGTGCCAGCAGCTTAGTAGGCGGGAGGGCCCCAGATACGCAGTATTTT. Together with reference TRBV7-9 and TRBJ2-3, the CDR3 gives the full variable domain: DTGVSQNPRHKITKRGQNVTFRCDPISEHNRLYWYRQTLGQGPEFLTYFQNEAQLEKSRLLSDRFSAERPKGSFSTLEIQRTEQGDSAMYLCASSLVGGRAPDTQYFGPGTRLTVL.

In its sample, this clone was seen a few times. The chain joins TRBV6-5 to TRBJ2-7, with TRBD1 matching over 7 bases. The CDR3 runs 15 residues. The J segment lost 1 base and the V segment lost 0 bases, leaving 3 bases of the junction unmatched. CDR1 MNHEY and CDR2 SVGAGI come from the germline V gene. The CDR3, as DNA: TGTGCCAGCAGTTACTCCGGGACAGAGTCCTACGAGCAGTACTTC. Protein product: CASSYSGTESYEQYF.

The table lists this clone with a few counts. The junction differs from germline at one of its ends, possibly a read error. The chain employs TRBV6-6 and TRBJ1-1; TRBD1 might be the D (5 bases). Germline assignment: CDR1 MNHNY and CDR2 SVGAGI (reference sequence). The CDR3 totals 13 residues. The CDR3 sequence: CASSHSQGTEAFF. As DNA, the CDR3 is TGTGCCAGCAGTCACTCTCAGGGAACTGAAGCTTTCTTT.

The chain has TRBV18 and TRBJ2-7; 10 bases match TRBD1. This CDR3 comprises 15 residues. Trimming removed 5 bases from V and 4 bases from J; junction bases left unmatched: 8. CDR1 and CDR2 from the germline V gene are KGHSH and LQKENI. The CDR3 region has the DNA TGTGCCAGCTCAGACAGTGGGACAGGGGTGTACGAGCAGTACTTC. It translates to CASSDSGTGVYEQYF.

This clone was detected a few times. This chain joins TRBV4-2 and TRBJ2-2, with D perhaps matching TRBD1 (5 bases). The CDR3 length is 15 residues. V shed 1 base and J shed 5 bases, with 11 bases lying between them. Germline V gene data show CDR1 as LGHNA and CDR2 as YNFKEQ. The CDR3 sequence is CASSQGGHGTGELFF. The CDR3 DNA follows: TGTGCCAGCAGCCAAGGAGGACACGGAACCGGGGAGCTGTTTTTT.

The table lists this clone with a few counts. This chain uses TRBV15 with TRBJ2-5; possibly TRBD2 for D (5 bases). The CDR3 loop spans 14 amino acids. The V gene's germline CDR1 is LNHNV and CDR2 YYDKDF (reference sequence). V was pared by 0 bases and J by 7 bases, with 12 bases between. DNA for the CDR3: TGTGCCACCAGCAGAGATGTGGCAGAGGGGACCCAGTACTTC. Translated: CATSRDVAEGTQYF. The full variable domain, rest sourced from reference TRBV15 and TRBJ2-5, is DAMVIQNPRYQVTQFGKPVTLSCSQTLNHNVMYWYQQKSSQAPKLLFHYYDKDFNNEADTPDNFQSRRPNTSFCFLDIRSPGLGDTAMYLCATSRDVAEGTQYFGPGTRLLVL.

Turning to this clone: Other nucleotide sequences from this sample produce the same CDR3. The rearrangement uses TRBV9 and TRBJ2-5; 8 nucleotides match TRBD1. Germline trimming cut 1 base from V and 5 bases from J; bases unmatched to any gene: 4. The CDR3 extends over 14 amino acids. Per germline, CDR1 SGDLS and CDR2 YYNGEE. The CDR3 sequence is CASSVSGGKETQYF. The CDR3 DNA is TGTGCCAGCAGCGTATCAGGGGGCAAGGAGACCCAGTACTTC.

This clone was seen only a few times. The chain links TRBV6-5 to TRBJ2-3, with D possibly matching TRBD2 (6 bases). Germline V CDR1 and CDR2: MNHEY, SVGAGI. The CDR3 length is 16 residues. V lost 4 bases to trimming and J lost 0 bases, with 14 bases between them. The CDR3 spells CASSSISGSSTDTQYF. CDR3 DNA sequence: TGTGCCAGCAGTTCCATTAGCGGTTCTAGCACAGATACGCAGTATTTT.

This clone was seen a handful of times. This sequence joins TRBV7-9 and TRBJ2-3; TRBD2 matches 9 bases. This CDR3 has 17 residues. Germline CDR1 reads SEHNR; CDR2 reads FQNEAQ (reference sequence). V lost 4 bases to trimming and J lost 2 bases; unmatched junction nucleotides: 10. CDR3 bases: TGTGCCAGCAGCTCTTACGGTCGACTAGCGGTCACAGATACGCAGTATTTT. Its translation: CASSSYGRLAVTDTQYF. Full variable domain (missing parts from reference TRBV7-9 and TRBJ2-3): DTGVSQNPRHKITKRGQNVTFRCDPISEHNRLYWYRQTLGQGPEFLTYFQNEAQLEKSRLLSDRFSAERPKGSFSTLEIQRTEQGDSAMYLCASSSYGRLAVTDTQYFGPGTRLTVL.

By sample fraction, this clone is medium-sized. Here the CDR3 DNA reads TGTGCCAGCTCGGCGGGACTAGCGGTCTACGAGCAGTACTTC. This encodes CASSAGLAVYEQYF. The V call is TRBV27, the J call TRBJ2-7; 11 nucleotides match TRBD2. Germline V gives CDR1 MNHEY, CDR2 SMNVEV (reference sequence). V lost 8 bases and J lost 3; bases outside the gene matches: 6. The length of the CDR3 is 14 residues.

The CDR3 DNA follows: TGTGCCAGCAGCCCCTCCTTAGACACCGGGGAGCTGTTTTTT. Translating it yields CASSPSLDTGELFF. The gene calls are TRBV7-9 and TRBJ2-2; no clear D gene. The CDR3 spans 14 residues. Germline V gives CDR1 SEHNR, CDR2 FQNEAQ (reference sequence). V was shortened by 5 bases and J by 3 bases, with 10 bases between the two germline ends.

This clone was recorded a few times. V usage is TRBV2 and J usage is TRBJ2-5; TRBD1 matches at 7 bases. Trimming cost V 5 bases and J 0 bases; bases outside gene matches: 3. The CDR3 has 14 amino acids. CDR1 SNHLY and CDR2 FYNNEI come from the germline V gene. The DNA for the CDR3 is TGTGCCAGCAGTAAACAGGGGTACCAAGAGACCCAGTACTTC. Its protein product is CASSKQGYQETQYF.

The sample holds a few counts of this clone. This chain uses TRBV18 with TRBJ2-1; 7 bases match TRBD1. Per germline, CDR1 KGHSH and CDR2 LQKENI. Trimming cost V 6 bases and J 1 base; bases outside gene matches: 3. CDR3 length equals 14 residues. The CDR3 loop is CASSDRASYNEQFF. In DNA, the CDR3 is TGTGCCAGCTCCGACAGGGCTTCCTACAATGAGCAGTTCTTC.

This clone was picked up a small number of times. Other DNA sequences in this specimen translate into the identical CDR3. The V gene is TRBV28, the J gene TRBJ1-4; perhaps TRBD1 as D (5 bases). CDR1 and CDR2 from the germline V gene are MDHEN and SYDVKM. Trimming cost V 2 bases and J 0 bases, with 7 bases left between them. This CDR3 comprises 15 residues. The CDR3 sequence is CASSLGGATNEKLFF. The CDR3 DNA reads as TGTGCCAGCAGTTTAGGGGGGGCAACTAATGAAAAACTGTTTTTT.

This sequence joins TRBV5-1 and TRBJ2-5, with D tentatively TRBD2 (5 bases). Looked up from germline, CDR1 is SGHRS and CDR2 is YFSETQ. The CDR3 loop spans 16 amino acids. V lost 0 bases and J 0 bases, leaving 12 bases between the germline ends. The CDR3 DNA reads TGCGCCAGCAGCTTGGGGACCCGGACTTACCAAGAGACCCAGTACTTC. Its protein is CASSLGTRTYQETQYF.

This clone was detected ten times or more. The chain uses TRBV4-3 and TRBJ2-2, with a possible D match to TRBD1 (5 bases). V was pared by 0 bases and J by 7 bases, with 12 bases between. This CDR3 is built from 15 residues. Looked up from germline, CDR1 is LGHNA and CDR2 is YSLEER. The CDR3 region has the DNA TGCGCCAGCAGCCAAGAGTTCAGGGCGCACGGGGAGCTGTTTTTT. Translating it yields CASSQEFRAHGELFF.

There are a few counts of this clone. The chain recombines TRBV11-2 with TRBJ2-6; D is possibly TRBD1 (6 bases). This CDR3 is built from 15 residues. Germline CDR1 SGHAT, CDR2 FQNNGV. The V end lost 4 bases, the J end lost 2 bases, and 9 bases lay between the germline ends. The CDR3 sequence: CASSSQGTGANVLTF. CDR3 coding DNA: TGTGCCAGCAGCTCACAGGGAACTGGGGCCAACGTCCTGACTTTC.

The sample holds a few counts of this clone. The chain employs TRBV7-9 and TRBJ1-6, with D possibly being TRBD1 (5 bases). The germline V gene encodes CDR1 SEHNR and CDR2 FQNEAQ (reference sequence). V was trimmed by 5 bases and J by 9 bases, leaving 11 bases between them. The CDR3 loop spans 13 amino acids. The CDR3 loop is CASSTMTASPLHF. In DNA form, the CDR3 reads TGTGCCAGCAGCACGATGACAGCTTCACCCCTCCACTTT.

This clone was found a few times. The rearrangement links TRBV6-6 to TRBJ1-2; no clear D gene. V was shortened by 0 bases and J by 3 bases, with 8 bases between the two germline ends. Germline CDR1 and CDR2: MNHNY and SVGAGI (reference sequence). The CDR3 runs 14 residues. This chain's CDR3 is CASSYSPQYYGYTF. In DNA form, the CDR3 reads TGTGCCAGCAGTTACTCCCCCCAGTACTATGGCTACACCTTC.

The V gene is TRBV7-8, the J gene TRBJ1-1, with D hard to call. This CDR3 region has 15 residues. CDR1 and CDR2 from the germline V gene are SGHVS and FQNEAQ. Trimming pared 4 bases from V and 4 bases from J, leaving 16 bases between. CDR3 loop: CASSYGDSWSTEAFF. CDR3 nucleotide sequence: TGTGCCAGCAGCTATGGAGACTCGTGGAGCACTGAAGCTTTCTTT.

This clone showed up just a few times. The rearrangement uses TRBV15 and TRBJ2-7; D remains unclear. V was clipped by 0 bases and J by 0 bases, with 9 bases between them. Per germline, CDR1 LNHNV and CDR2 YYDKDF (reference sequence). This CDR3 region has 15 residues. The CDR3 DNA is TGTGCCACCAGCAGAGATCTGTCCAGCTCCTACGAGCAGTACTTC. Translating gives CATSRDLSSSYEQYF.

The chain links TRBV7-2 to TRBJ2-7; 7 bases are a match to TRBD2. Germline loops: CDR1 SGHTA, CDR2 FQGNSA. V shed 4 bases, J shed 0 bases, and the junction held 6 bases outside the gene matches. The CDR3 is 15 residues long. CDR3 region: CASSWGEGPSYEQYF. CDR3 nucleotides: TGTGCCAGCAGCTGGGGGGAGGGACCCTCCTACGAGCAGTACTTC.

This chain connects TRBV19 to TRBJ1-2, with TRBD1 identical over 8 bases. V gave up 5 bases and J gave up 6 bases; unmatched junction bases: 2. From germline, CDR1 is LNHDA and CDR2 SQIVND (reference sequence). CDR3 length equals 12 residues. The CDR3 DNA reads as TGTGCCAGTAGTCGACAGGGGCATGGCTACACCTTC. Its translation is CASSRQGHGYTF.

The rearrangement uses TRBV6-1 and TRBJ1-5, with D perhaps TRBD1 (6 bases). V was pared by 9 bases and J by 0 bases, with 12 bases between. The CDR3 consists of 14 residues. The germline gives CDR1 MNHNS, CDR2 SASEGT. The chain's CDR3 is CASQQGTSNQPQHF. For the CDR3, the DNA is TGTGCCAGTCAACAGGGAACTAGCAATCAGCCCCAGCATTTT.